Following are 25 T cell receptor beta chains from one sample sequenced in a study of cytomegalovirus exposure and HLA in healthy donors. Here immunoSEQ multiplex PCR was the method, and the copy in TCRdb shows in-frame clones only, minus some. Among under 150,000 clones listed, approximately 90% were seen once. The sample consisted of PBMCs. These receptors came from a man younger than 35 in good health and CMV-seronegative.

The J gene is TRBJ1-4, the V gene TRBV5-1; D may be TRBD1 (5 bases). CDR3 length: 16 residues. Deletions cut 4 bases from V and 1 base from J, with 14 bases between. Germline V gives CDR1 SGHRS, CDR2 YFSETQ. The CDR3 nucleotides read TGCGCCAGCAGCCCAACCCGACAGAGAACTAATGAAAAACTGTTTTTT. This translates into CASSPTRQRTNEKLFF. Combining the CDR3 with reference TRBV5-1 and TRBJ1-4 gives the whole variable domain KAGVTQTPRYLIKTRGQQVTLSCSPISGHRSVSWYQQTPGQGLQFLFEYFSETQRNKGNFPGRFSGRQFSNSRSEMNVSTLELGDSALYLCASSPTRQRTNEKLFFGSGTQLSVL.

The chain links TRBV4-1 to TRBJ1-5; D is unclear. The CDR3 totals 14 residues. The ends were cut back, 4 bases at V and 0 bases at J, with 7 bases in the middle. The V gene's germline CDR1 is MGHRA and CDR2 YSYEKL. CDR3: CASSPTGSNQPQHF. In DNA form, the CDR3 reads TGCGCCAGCAGCCCGACGGGTAGCAATCAGCCCCAGCATTTT.

This chain joins TRBV7-6 and TRBJ2-7; D call uncertain. This CDR3 contains 15 residues. Germline assignment: CDR1 SGHVS and CDR2 FNYEAQ. V was trimmed by 7 bases and J by 0 bases, leaving 16 bases between them. As DNA, the CDR3 is TGTGCCAGCACAGCTTATACGACGGGCTCCTACGAGCAGTACTTC. It codes for CASTAYTTGSYEQYF.

The chain has TRBV30 and TRBJ1-1; D ambiguous. Per the germline V gene, CDR1 is GTSNPN and CDR2 is SVGIG (reference sequence). Trimming stripped 0 bases from V and 2 bases from J, with 10 bases between. The CDR3 has 14 amino acids. The CDR3 sequence is CAWSVRAANTEAFF. CDR3 DNA sequence: TGTGCCTGGAGTGTACGTGCGGCAAACACTGAAGCTTTCTTT.

The V and J genes are TRBV27 and TRBJ2-1; TRBD2 aligns across 11 bases. The CDR3 totals 20 residues. The J segment lost 2 bases and the V segment lost 6 bases, leaving 18 bases of the junction unmatched. Looked up from germline, CDR1 is MNHEY and CDR2 is SMNVEV (reference sequence). The CDR3 is CASSTPLPSGGRGTYNEQFF. The CDR3 bases are TGTGCCAGCAGCACACCTCTGCCTAGCGGGGGGCGAGGGACCTACAATGAGCAGTTCTTC.

The chain combines TRBV2 with TRBJ2-7; D is possibly TRBD1 (6 bases). The germline gives CDR1 SNHLY, CDR2 FYNNEI. CDR3 length: 12 amino acids. The V end lost 7 bases, the J end lost 4 bases, and 11 bases lay between the germline ends. The CDR3 region has the DNA TGTGCCAGCACCGGACAGCAGTACGAGCAGTACTTC. Translating gives CASTGQQYEQYF.

The CDR3 region has the DNA TGCAGCGTTGGGGGTGTAGGGGACGCCGGGACTAGCGGGAGACCGAACACCGGGGAGCTGTTTTTT. Its protein product is CSVGGVGDAGTSGRPNTGELFF. The chain carries TRBV29-1 and TRBJ2-2, with 14 nucleotides matching TRBD2. Unmatched junction bases numbered 19, after V lost 4 bases and J lost 0 bases. Germline V gene lookup returns CDR1 SQVTM and CDR2 ANQGSEA. There are 22 residues in the CDR3.

The chain joins TRBV7-9 to TRBJ2-7; D possibly corresponds to TRBD1 (6 bases). Germline V gives CDR1 SEHNR, CDR2 FQNEAQ (reference sequence). Trimming stripped 2 bases from V and 6 bases from J, with 8 bases between. This CDR3 contains 12 residues. The CDR3 loop is CASSLTGSEQYF. CDR3 nucleotide sequence: TGTGCCAGCAGCTTAACAGGGTCCGAGCAGTACTTC.

This sequence joins TRBV2 and TRBJ1-1; 7 bases map to TRBD1. The CDR3 is 13 amino acids. Germline V gene data show CDR1 as SNHLY and CDR2 as FYNNEI. After removal of 6 bases from V and 8 bases from J, the junction contained 9 bases not matched to a gene. In nucleotides, the CDR3 is TGTGCCAGCAGAGCGACAGGGTTAGGAGAAGCTTTCTTT. Protein product: CASRATGLGEAFF. The whole variable domain, remainder taken from reference TRBV2 and TRBJ1-1, is EPEVTQTPSHQVTQMGQEVILRCVPISNHLYFYWYRQILGQKVEFLVSFYNNEISEKSEIFDDQFSVERPDGSNFTLKIRSTKLEDSAMYFCASRATGLGEAFFGQGTRLTVV.

This chain links TRBV27 with TRBJ2-3, with D tentatively TRBD2 (6 bases). The CDR3 runs to 12 residues. The V gene's germline CDR1 is MNHEY and CDR2 SMNVEV (reference sequence). The V end lost 7 bases, the J end lost 10 bases, and 15 bases lay between the germline ends. The CDR3 DNA is TGTGCCAGCAAGTTCCCTTCGGGAGCGCAGTATTTT. Its translation: CASKFPSGAQYF.

The DNA of the CDR3 is TGTGCCAGCTCACCACAGGGGGTGCCCGCCACCGGGGAGCTGTTTTTT. It encodes CASSPQGVPATGELFF. The rearrangement links TRBV18 to TRBJ2-2, with a possible D match to TRBD1 (6 bases). The CDR3 is made up of 16 amino acids. The germline CDR1 and CDR2 sequences are KGHSH and LQKENI. Trimming took 1 base from V and 4 from J, leaving 13 bases between them.

The chain uses TRBV27 and TRBJ1-5, with 8 bases identical to TRBD1. In germline, CDR1 is MNHEY, CDR2 SMNVEV (reference sequence). V lost 5 bases and J lost 7; bases outside the gene matches: 4. CDR3 size: 13 residues. CDR3 sequence: CASSDRGKQPQHF. In DNA, the CDR3 is TGTGCCAGCAGTGACAGGGGAAAGCAGCCCCAGCATTTT.

The rearrangement uses TRBV7-3 and TRBJ2-1; TRBD1 agrees at 7 bases. The ends lost 5 bases at V and 5 bases at J; junction bases unmatched: 18. This CDR3 spans 18 amino acids. Germline CDR1 and CDR2: SGHTA and FQGTGA. The CDR3 protein is CASSQRTSGQPRNNEQFF. The CDR3 DNA sequence: TGTGCCAGCAGCCAACGCACCTCGGGACAGCCCCGCAACAATGAGCAGTTCTTC.

This sequence joins TRBV6-1 and TRBJ2-7; the D gene is possibly TRBD2 (7 bases). The CDR3 consists of 15 residues. Trimming pared 0 bases from V and 4 bases from J, leaving 13 bases between. Germline V gene lookup returns CDR1 MNHNS and CDR2 SASEGT. The CDR3 sequence is CASSEAPGGGYEQYV. CDR3 bases: TGTGCCAGCAGTGAAGCGCCGGGGGGCGGGTACGAGCAGTACGTC.

V usage is TRBV19 and J usage is TRBJ1-1; 8 nucleotides align to TRBD1. This CDR3 has 14 amino acids. Per germline, CDR1 LNHDA and CDR2 SQIVND (reference sequence). J gave up 1 base and V 5 bases, and 3 bases lay outside the gene matches. In DNA, the CDR3 is TGTGCCAGTAGTTCCAGGGGGCCGAACACTGAAGCTTTCTTT. Translation gives CASSSRGPNTEAFF. The full variable domain, its missing parts supplied by reference TRBV19 and TRBJ1-1, is DGGITQSPKYLFRKEGQNVTLSCEQNLNHDAMYWYRQDPGQGLRLIYYSQIVNDFQKGDIAEGYSVSREKKESFPLTVTSAQKNPTAFYLCASSSRGPNTEAFFGQGTRLTVV.

The chain joins TRBV18 to TRBJ2-5; no clear D. V was trimmed by 2 bases and J by 5 bases, leaving 6 bases between them. Germline V gene data show CDR1 as KGHSH and CDR2 as LQKENI. This CDR3 is built from 12 residues. The CDR3, as DNA: TGTGCCAGCTCACCAGGCAGGGAGACCCAGTACTTC. This codes for CASSPGRETQYF. The entire variable domain, with the rest obtained from reference TRBV18 and TRBJ2-5, is as follows: NAGVMQNPRHLVRRRGQEARLRCSPMKGHSHVYWYRQLPEEGLKFMVYLQKENIIDESGMPKERFSAEFPKEGPSILRIQQVVRGDSAAYFCASSPGRETQYFGPGTRLLVL.

This clone was picked up one time. The chain is built from TRBV7-9 and TRBJ1-4, with D tentatively TRBD1 (5 bases). Germline V gives CDR1 SEHNR, CDR2 FQNEAQ (reference sequence). Trimming stripped 5 bases from V and 8 bases from J, with 18 bases between. This CDR3 comprises 15 residues. The CDR3 sequence: CASSDLGQAGEKLFF. The DNA for the CDR3 is TGTGCCAGCAGCGATTTAGGCCAGGCAGGGGAAAAACTGTTTTTT.

The CDR3 loop is CASSPTGTHTGELFF. The CDR3 DNA follows: TGTGCCAGTAGCCCCACCGGGACACACACCGGGGAGCTGTTTTTT. The chain carries TRBV19 and TRBJ2-2, with D tentatively TRBD1 (6 bases). The CDR3 length is 15 residues. CDR1 and CDR2 (germline): LNHDA, SQIVND (reference sequence). Between the trimmed V and J ends, which lost 6 bases and 3 bases, there was a span of 14 bases.

The genes are TRBV4-3 and TRBJ2-6, with a tentative D call TRBD1 (6 bases). CDR3 length: 17 amino acids. Germline V CDR1 and CDR2: LGHNA, YSLEER. Trimming pared 6 bases from V and 3 bases from J, leaving 18 bases between. CDR3: CASSGSSGGLGANVLTF. In DNA, the CDR3 is TGCGCCAGCAGTGGGAGTTCTGGGGGCCTTGGGGCCAACGTCCTGACTTTC.

V gene TRBV11-2 combines with J gene TRBJ2-3; D gene unclear. Germline V CDR1 and CDR2: SGHAT, FQNNGV. This CDR3 is built from 12 residues. V was trimmed by 5 bases and J by 6 bases, leaving 9 bases between them. This chain's CDR3 is CASSQWADTQYF. The DNA of the CDR3 is TGTGCCAGCAGCCAGTGGGCGGATACGCAGTATTTT.

This clone was found once. The chain links TRBV7-2 to TRBJ2-1; 7 positions agree with TRBD2. After removal of 5 bases from V and 5 bases from J, the junction contained 9 bases not matched to a gene. Germline V lookup: CDR1 SGHTA, CDR2 FQGNSA. The CDR3 contains 15 residues. The CDR3: CASSLWLAENNEQFF. CDR3 DNA: TGTGCCAGCAGCCTGTGGCTAGCGGAGAACAATGAGCAGTTCTTC. The variable domain in full, with the rest retrieved from reference TRBV7-2 and TRBJ2-1, is GAGVSQSPSNKVTEKGKDVELRCDPISGHTALYWYRQSLGQGLEFLIYFQGNSAPDKSGLPSDRFSAERTGGSVSTLTIQRTQQEDSAVYLCASSLWLAENNEQFFGPGTRLTVL.

This rearrangement joins TRBV28 to TRBJ1-4; 7 nucleotides agree with TRBD1. The CDR3 extends over 15 amino acids. The V gene end was trimmed by 5 bases and the J gene end by 6 bases; junction bases not matched to a gene: 9. The germline V gene has CDR1 MDHEN and CDR2 SYDVKM. CDR3 nucleotides: TGTGCCAGCAGTCCCTCTACAGGGGAGGATGAAAAACTGTTTTTT. Amino acids: CASSPSTGEDEKLFF.

The rearrangement joins TRBV10-3 to TRBJ2-2; perhaps TRBD1 as D (6 bases). Per the germline V gene, CDR1 is ENHRY and CDR2 is SYGVKD. The CDR3 is 17 residues long. Trimming took 3 bases from V and 3 from J, leaving 17 bases between them. In nucleotides, the CDR3 is TGTGCCATCAGTGACCTGGGACATCTCTCGGACACCGGGGAGCTGTTTTTT. It yields the protein CAISDLGHLSDTGELFF.

The V and J genes are TRBV6-5 and TRBJ2-4; TRBD2 aligns across 10 bases. Germline loops: CDR1 MNHEY, CDR2 SVGAGI. The CDR3 extends over 15 amino acids. V lost 3 bases to trimming and J lost 3 bases; unmatched junction nucleotides: 2. The CDR3 DNA follows: TGTGCCAGCAGTTATAGACTAGCGGGCAAAAACATTCAGTACTTC. Translating it yields CASSYRLAGKNIQYF.

This chain connects TRBV7-9 to TRBJ2-3; unclear D gene. The V end lost 0 bases, the J end lost 1 base, and 5 bases lay between the germline ends. Per germline, CDR1 SEHNR and CDR2 FQNEAQ (reference sequence). The CDR3 extends over 14 amino acids. CDR3 nucleotides: TGTGCCAGCAGCTTAGCGCAGGGCACAGATACGCAGTATTTT. Amino acids: CASSLAQGTDTQYF.